This T cell receptor (beta chain) was captured in a study of blood T cell repertoires in COVID-19. Across the whole study: The cDNA or gDNA used as material had been derived from T cells, B-cell-depleted T cells, or PBMCs.

This CDR3 has 13 residues. J gave up 4 bases and V 6 bases, and 5 bases lay outside the gene matches. From germline, CDR1 is LNHDA and CDR2 SQIVND (reference sequence). Original methodology: Quantification of nucleated cells was approximated via reference gene primer amplification. The assay was immunoSEQ multiplex PCR, and TCRdb's table has in-frame clones only and misses some. V and J calls and clone size are copied from that table; D and trimming were computed from the DNA. The repertoire holds some 300,000 clones, with 90% as singletons. This clone was counted a single time. The sequence came from a woman aged 40 to 50 with COVID-19, enrolled during active disease. The sample was peripheral blood. The chain joins TRBV19 to TRBJ1-2; 7 positions match TRBD1. In DNA, the CDR3 is TGTGCCAGTAGCATCCGGGACAGCTATGGCTACACCTTC. Translating gives CASSIRDSYGYTF.